This TCR beta chain was observed in a study of response to subunit inactivated influenza vaccine. Via MiXCR, TCRdb re-called the RT-PCR reads, giving one row per CDR3 protein. The repertoire holds about 240,000 distinct CDR3 sequences, with 10% to 15% as singletons. In its sample, this clonotype was seen a few times. The TCR was taken from a man aged 45-60 years who received an inactivated influenza vaccine. The sample in question was non-naive T cells sorted from PBMCs, obtained less than 15 days before vaccination.

DNA for the CDR3: TGTGCCAGCAGCCCGGGAGGGCCTAATGAAAAACTGTTTTTT. Its protein is CASSPGGPNEKLFF. This chain connects TRBV5-4 to TRBJ1-4; D not resolved. The CDR3 length is 14 residues. V lost 4 bases and J 3 bases, leaving 10 bases between the germline ends. Germline values: CDR1 SGHNT, CDR2 YYREEE (reference sequence).